The 19 T cell receptor beta chains given below trace back to one sample, sequenced in a study of response to subunit inactivated influenza vaccine. TCRdb re-called the RT-PCR reads through MiXCR, storing one row per CDR3 protein. The sample contains hundreds of thousands of distinct CDR3 sequences, more than 15% of which appear only once. Here the sequenced sample was PBMCs from blood, taken 11 to 12 days after vaccination. The receptors were sampled from a man aged 50 or older who received an inactivated influenza vaccine.

The table lists this clonotype with many counts. The chain has TRBV12-3 or TRBV12-4 and TRBJ2-7, with a possible D match to TRBD2 (6 bases). The V and J ends lost 5 bases and 9 bases respectively, with 11 bases between them. The CDR3 has 11 amino acids. This chain's CDR3 is CASSTGLRQYF. CDR3 bases: TGTGCCAGCAGTACAGGACTAAGGCAGTACTTC.

This clonotype has just a few counts. V and J are TRBV28 and TRBJ2-1; TRBD1 matches 10 bases. The CDR3 contains 14 residues. The germline gives CDR1 MDHEN, CDR2 SYDVKM. V gave up 4 bases and J gave up 8 bases; unmatched junction bases: 5. The CDR3 DNA is TGTGCCAGCAGTTCCGGGACAGGGGCCCATGAGCAGTTCTTC. Amino acids: CASSSGTGAHEQFF. The variable domain in full, with the rest retrieved from reference TRBV28 and TRBJ2-1, is DVKVTQSSRYLVKRTGEKVFLECVQDMDHENMFWYRQDPGLGLRLIYFSYDVKMKEKGDIPEGYSVSREKKERFSLILESASTNQTSMYLCASSSGTGAHEQFFGPGTRLTVL.

J is TRBJ2-7 and V is TRBV7-9; 10 bases align to TRBD1. Germline-derived CDR1 and CDR2 are SEHNR and FQNEAQ (reference sequence). The CDR3 is 13 amino acids. Germline trimming cut 8 bases from V and 1 base from J; bases unmatched to any gene: 2. The CDR3 bases are TGTGCCAGCGGGACAGGGGTATCCTACGAGCAGTACTTC. Its protein product is CASGTGVSYEQYF.

This clonotype was seen a few times. The rearrangement links TRBV29-1 to TRBJ2-7, with D tentatively TRBD2 (6 bases). The CDR3 totals 11 residues. Germline V gene sequence: CDR1 SQVTM, CDR2 ANQGSEA. With 6 bases removed from V and 3 bases from J, the gap between germline ends came to 9 bases. CDR3 sequence (DNA): TGCAGCGTAGGGAGGAACTACGAGCAGTACTTC. This codes for CSVGRNYEQYF.

This chain uses TRBV7-8 with TRBJ2-3, with 14 positions matching TRBD2. The CDR3 totals 19 residues. CDR1 is SGHVS and CDR2 is FQNEAQ in the germline V gene. J was trimmed by 5 bases and V by 4 bases; bases with no gene match: 14. In DNA, the CDR3 is TGTGCCAGCAGCTCCACCGGTTGGGGACTAGCGGGAGTTAGAGATACGCAGTATTTT. It yields the protein CASSSTGWGLAGVRDTQYF. Looking up the rest from reference TRBV7-8 and TRBJ2-3 gives the full variable domain: GAGVSQSPRYKVAKRGQDVALRCDPISGHVSLFWYQQALGQGPEFLTYFQNEAQLDKSGLPSDRFFAERPEGSVSTLKIQRTQQEDSAVYLCASSSTGWGLAGVRDTQYFGPGTRLTVL.

This clonotype was detected a few times. The rearrangement links TRBV5-1 to TRBJ2-1; TRBD2 agrees at 7 bases. Germline loops: CDR1 SGHRS, CDR2 YFSETQ. The CDR3 is 15 residues long. Trimming took 5 bases from V and 3 from J; bases not matched to a gene: 8. The CDR3 region is CASSLTGLHYNEQFF. CDR3 DNA sequence: TGCGCCAGCAGTCTAACGGGACTACACTACAATGAGCAGTTCTTC.

The CDR3 spells CASRASRQVQETQYF. The DNA of the CDR3 is TGTGCCAGCAGAGCTTCCCGACAGGTTCAAGAGACCCAGTACTTC. The J gene is TRBJ2-5, the V gene TRBV25-1; D might be TRBD1 (6 bases). CDR1 and CDR2 (germline): MGHDK, SYGVNS. This CDR3 has 15 residues. Trimming removed 6 bases from V and 2 bases from J, with 16 bases in between.

This sequence joins TRBV7-9 and TRBJ1-2; D remains unclear. There are 13 residues in the CDR3. Germline V gene sequence: CDR1 SEHNR, CDR2 FQNEAQ (reference sequence). Between the trimmed V and J ends, which lost 5 bases and 10 bases, there was a span of 17 bases. In nucleotides, the CDR3 is TGTGCCAGCAGCCTCGGATCTCAGCATCTCTACACCTTC. Translation gives CASSLGSQHLYTF.

On this clonotype: One end of the junction is discordant with germline, which a read error may explain. The chain recombines TRBV10-1 with TRBJ2-7; D is perhaps TRBD1 or TRBD2 (5 bases each). Looked up from germline, CDR1 is WNHNN and CDR2 is SYGVQD (reference sequence). The CDR3 consists of 14 residues. The CDR3 loop is CASSSGAGSNEQYF. CDR3 nucleotide sequence: TGCGCCAGCAGCTCCGGGGCAGGCTCCAACGAGCAGTACTTC.

This clonotype was seen more than once but under ten times. The chain combines TRBV5-6 with TRBJ1-4; D remains ambiguous. V lost 3 bases and J lost 8, with 8 bases in between. This CDR3 comprises 12 residues. From germline, CDR1 is SGHDT and CDR2 YYEEEE. The CDR3 DNA follows: TGTGCCAGCAGCTCGGACGCCGAAAAACTGTTTTTT. Translated: CASSSDAEKLFF.

Many counts were recorded for this clonotype. In nucleotides, the CDR3 is TGCGCCAGCAGCCTGGGACAGTCCAATTCACCCCTCCACTTT. It codes for CASSLGQSNSPLHF. The V and J genes are TRBV5-1 and TRBJ1-6; 7 positions agree with TRBD1. The CDR3 covers 14 residues. Germline V gene lookup returns CDR1 SGHRS and CDR2 YFSETQ. V lost 4 bases and J lost 7; bases outside the gene matches: 5.

The rearrangement uses TRBV2 and TRBJ2-1, with 11 bases matching TRBD2. CDR1 and CDR2 from the germline V gene are SNHLY and FYNNEI. The CDR3 contains 15 residues. V lost 6 bases, J lost 4 bases, and 5 bases stayed unmatched. The CDR3 loop is CASRLLAGEYNEQFF. The CDR3 DNA reads TGTGCCAGCAGGCTACTAGCGGGGGAATACAATGAGCAGTTCTTC.

The genes are TRBV20-1 and TRBJ2-4; D unclear. Trimming pared 3 bases from V and 6 bases from J, leaving 6 bases between. The CDR3 length is 11 residues. In germline, CDR1 is DFQATT, CDR2 SNEGSKA (reference sequence). CDR3 sequence: CSARTGNIQYF. CDR3 bases: TGCAGTGCTAGGACGGGAAACATTCAGTACTTC.

This sequence joins TRBV15 and TRBJ2-4; a weak D match, TRBD2 (6 bases). The CDR3 consists of 14 residues. CDR1 is LNHNV and CDR2 is YYDKDF in the germline V gene (reference sequence). V was cut by 0 bases and J by 7 bases, with 10 bases left in between. CDR3: CATSRDRTKNIQYF. For the CDR3, the DNA is TGTGCCACCAGCAGAGATAGGACTAAGAACATTCAGTACTTC.

This clonotype came up a few times. The chain combines TRBV20-1 with TRBJ2-1; 10 nucleotides match TRBD2. The CDR3 sequence is 13 residues long. Trimming removed 7 bases from V and 6 bases from J; junction bases left unmatched: 6. Germline lookup yields CDR1 DFQATT and CDR2 SNEGSKA (reference sequence). CDR3 region: CSGEREGPNEQFF. The CDR3 DNA reads TGCAGTGGTGAGCGGGAGGGCCCCAATGAGCAGTTCTTC.

This clonotype was detected a few times. This sequence joins TRBV7-6 and TRBJ2-3; 12 bases map to TRBD2. CDR3 length: 15 amino acids. Trimming took 4 bases from V and 7 from J; bases not matched to a gene: 6. Germline V gene data show CDR1 as SGHVS and CDR2 as FNYEAQ. CDR3 DNA sequence: TGTGCCAGCAGCTCCCCGACTAGCGGGAGTAATACGCAGTATTTT. This encodes CASSSPTSGSNTQYF.

This clonotype was seen a few times. This CDR3 is CASSLWSWETQYF. CDR3 coding DNA: TGCGCCAGCAGCCTTTGGAGTTGGGAGACCCAGTACTTC. V usage is TRBV5-1 and J usage is TRBJ2-5; D gene ambiguous. CDR1 is SGHRS and CDR2 is YFSETQ in the germline V gene. V lost 4 bases, J lost 5 bases, and 12 bases lay in between. The CDR3 contains 13 residues.

This chain joins TRBV20-1 and TRBJ2-1, with D possibly matching TRBD2 (6 bases). The germline V gene has CDR1 DFQATT and CDR2 SNEGSKA (reference sequence). The CDR3 has 14 amino acids. Trimming stripped 4 bases from V and 1 base from J, with 11 bases between. The CDR3 sequence: CSAIGSTSYNEQFF. CDR3 nucleotides: TGCAGTGCTATCGGGAGTACTTCCTACAATGAGCAGTTCTTC.

This clonotype showed up just a few times. The rearrangement joins TRBV7-9 to TRBJ2-1; 9 nucleotides line up with TRBD2. Losses at the gene ends were 5 bases for V and 7 bases for J; bases not matched to a gene: 15. Germline CDR1 SEHNR, CDR2 FQNEAQ (reference sequence). This CDR3 comprises 17 residues. In nucleotides, the CDR3 is TGTGCCAGCAGCCTGGGGTTAGCGGGAGCCCGGAGAAATGAGCAGTTCTTC. Protein: CASSLGLAGARRNEQFF. The entire variable domain, with the rest obtained from reference TRBV7-9 and TRBJ2-1, is as follows: DTGVSQNPRHKITKRGQNVTFRCDPISEHNRLYWYRQTLGQGPEFLTYFQNEAQLEKSRLLSDRFSAERPKGSFSTLEIQRTEQGDSAMYLCASSLGLAGARRNEQFFGPGTRLTVL.